The clone carrying this TCR beta chain has at least ten counts. Its antigen is not identified. Unique molecular identifier tags were affixed to discrete cDNA molecules. TCRdb itself ran the 5' RACE reads through MiXCR, one entry per CDR3 protein. The sample contains roughly 75,000 distinct CDR3 sequences, around 8.7% of which appear only once. This entry is derived from a study of early T cells in non-severe SARS-CoV-2 infection. Study-level background: Sequencing input comprised bulk RNA from unsorted whole blood; chain pairing was not available.

Study-wide findings and caveats: CD4 and private specificities were missed by VDJdb matching, which favored anti-spike CD8 responses.

CDR1 SGHDN and CDR2 FVKESK come from the germline V gene. This CDR3 has 13 residues. V lost 5 bases and J lost 1, with 8 bases in between. Sequenced: whole blood. This TCR came from an adult who was a healthcare worker with PCR-confirmed SARS-CoV-2 infection or an uninfected control (not recorded which). This rearrangement joins TRBV14 to TRBJ1-1, with D uncertain. The CDR3 is CASSIQPNTEAFF. The CDR3, as DNA: TGTGCCAGCAGCATCCAGCCGAACACTGAAGCTTTCTTT.